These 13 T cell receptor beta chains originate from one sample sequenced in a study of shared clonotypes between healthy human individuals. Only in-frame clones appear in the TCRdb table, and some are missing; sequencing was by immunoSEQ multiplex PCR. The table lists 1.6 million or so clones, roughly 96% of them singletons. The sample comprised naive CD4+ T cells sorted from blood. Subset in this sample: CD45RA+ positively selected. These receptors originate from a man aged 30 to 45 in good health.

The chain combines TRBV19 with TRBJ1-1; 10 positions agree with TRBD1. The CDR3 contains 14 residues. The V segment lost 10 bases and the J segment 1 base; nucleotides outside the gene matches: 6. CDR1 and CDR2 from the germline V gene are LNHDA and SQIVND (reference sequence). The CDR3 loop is CATRQGAENTEAFF. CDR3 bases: TGTGCCACTAGACAGGGGGCGGAGAACACTGAAGCTTTCTTT.

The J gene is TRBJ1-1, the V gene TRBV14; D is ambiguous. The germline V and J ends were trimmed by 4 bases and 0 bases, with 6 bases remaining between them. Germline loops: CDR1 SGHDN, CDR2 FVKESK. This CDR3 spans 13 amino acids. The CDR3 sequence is CASSREMNTEAFF. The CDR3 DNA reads TGTGCCAGCAGCCGAGAAATGAACACTGAAGCTTTCTTT.

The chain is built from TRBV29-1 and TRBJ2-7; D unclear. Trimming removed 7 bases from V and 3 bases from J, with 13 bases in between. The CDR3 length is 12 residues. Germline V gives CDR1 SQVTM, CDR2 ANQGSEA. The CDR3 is CSGQTVNYEQYF. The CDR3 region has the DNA TGCAGCGGCCAAACCGTAAACTACGAGCAGTACTTC.

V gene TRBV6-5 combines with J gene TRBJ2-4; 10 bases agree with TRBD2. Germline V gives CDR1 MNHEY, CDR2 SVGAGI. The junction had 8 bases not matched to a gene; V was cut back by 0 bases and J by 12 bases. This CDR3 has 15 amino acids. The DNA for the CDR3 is TGTGCCAGCAGTTACTCCCATATGACTAGCGGGCATCAGTACTTC. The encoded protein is CASSYSHMTSGHQYF.

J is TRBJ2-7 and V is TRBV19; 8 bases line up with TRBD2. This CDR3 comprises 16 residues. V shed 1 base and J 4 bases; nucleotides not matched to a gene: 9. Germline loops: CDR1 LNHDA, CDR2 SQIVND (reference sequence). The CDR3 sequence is CASSIVPELAVYEQYF. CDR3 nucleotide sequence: TGTGCCAGTAGTATAGTTCCGGAACTAGCGGTTTACGAGCAGTACTTC.

Here the CDR3 DNA reads TGTGCCAGCAAGGGGGGGGGACTGCAAGATACGCAGTATTTT. It codes for CASKGGGLQDTQYF. The chain combines TRBV7-2 with TRBJ2-3, with D perhaps TRBD2 (7 bases). This CDR3 contains 14 residues. The germline gives CDR1 SGHTA, CDR2 FQGNSA. Trimming cost V 7 bases and J 5 bases, with 16 bases left between them.

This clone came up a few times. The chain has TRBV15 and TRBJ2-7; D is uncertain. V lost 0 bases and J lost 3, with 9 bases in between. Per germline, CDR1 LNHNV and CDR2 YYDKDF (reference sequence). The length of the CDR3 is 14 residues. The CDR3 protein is CATSRDLLNYEQYF. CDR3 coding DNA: TGTGCCACCAGCAGAGATCTACTTAACTACGAGCAGTACTTC.

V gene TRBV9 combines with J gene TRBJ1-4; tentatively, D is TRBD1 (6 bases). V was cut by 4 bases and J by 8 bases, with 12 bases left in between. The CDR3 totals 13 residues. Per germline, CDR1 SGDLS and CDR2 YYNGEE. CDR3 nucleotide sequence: TGTGCCAGCAGCCCACAGGGATTAGAAAAACTGTTTTTT. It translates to CASSPQGLEKLFF.

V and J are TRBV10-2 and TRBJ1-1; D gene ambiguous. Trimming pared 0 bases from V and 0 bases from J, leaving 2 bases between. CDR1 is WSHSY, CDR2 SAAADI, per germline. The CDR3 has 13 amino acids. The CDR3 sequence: CASSESMNTEAFF. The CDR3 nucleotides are TGCGCCAGCAGTGAGTCTATGAACACTGAAGCTTTCTTT.

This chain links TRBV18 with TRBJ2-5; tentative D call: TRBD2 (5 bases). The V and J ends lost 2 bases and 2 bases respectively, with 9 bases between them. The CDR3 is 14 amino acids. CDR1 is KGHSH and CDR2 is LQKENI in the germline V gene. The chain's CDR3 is CASSPAGPQETQYF. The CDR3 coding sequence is TGTGCCAGCTCACCAGCGGGTCCACAAGAGACCCAGTACTTC.

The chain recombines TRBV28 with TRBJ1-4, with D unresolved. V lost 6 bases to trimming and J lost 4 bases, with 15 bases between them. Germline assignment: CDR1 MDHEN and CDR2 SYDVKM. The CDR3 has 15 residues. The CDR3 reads CASSPVGRVNEKLFF. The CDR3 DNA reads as TGTGCCAGCAGCCCCGTTGGGAGAGTTAATGAAAAACTGTTTTTT.

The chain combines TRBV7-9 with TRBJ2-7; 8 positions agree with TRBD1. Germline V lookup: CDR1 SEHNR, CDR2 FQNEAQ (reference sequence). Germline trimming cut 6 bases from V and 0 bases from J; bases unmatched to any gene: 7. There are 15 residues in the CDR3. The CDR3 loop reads CASSHRDRNSYEQYF. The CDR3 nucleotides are TGTGCCAGCAGTCACCGGGACAGGAACTCCTACGAGCAGTACTTC.

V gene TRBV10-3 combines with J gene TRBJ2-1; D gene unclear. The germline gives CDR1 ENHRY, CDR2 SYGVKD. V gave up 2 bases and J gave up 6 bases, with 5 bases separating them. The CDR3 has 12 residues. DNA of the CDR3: TGTGCCATCAGTGAGCTGGGCAATGAGCAGTTCTTC. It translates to CAISELGNEQFF.